The present T cell receptor beta chain was sequenced within a study of blood T cell repertoires in COVID-19. Overall study: T cells, B-cell-depleted T cells, or PBMCs provided the cDNA or gDNA that served as material.

The CDR3 runs 18 residues. Repertoires were generated with immunoSEQ multiplex PCR, while TCRdb's copy carries only in-frame clones and drops some. The sample records roughly 34,000 clones, around 85% being singletons. The TCR comes from a woman aged 80 or older with active or convalescent COVID-19. The J gene is TRBJ2-1, the V gene TRBV21-1; the table names TRBD1, a call not compared with the DNA. TRBV21-1 is given as a pseudogene. What was sequenced was peripheral blood. The CDR3 protein is CASSVPASDRSTYNEQFF. In DNA, the CDR3 is TGTGCCAGCAGCGTCCCGGCTAGTGACAGGAGCACCTACAATGAGCAGTTCTTC.